This record covers a single T cell receptor beta chain. The data derive from a study of blood T cell repertoires in COVID-19. Using immunoSEQ multiplex PCR, the repertoire was profiled, and TCRdb retains in-frame clones only, with some absent. The data show 150,000 or so clones, with roughly four fifths seen just once and approximately 11% held by the top ten. The sample was peripheral blood. This clonotype was obtained from a man aged 55 to 70 with active or convalescent COVID-19.

For the CDR3, the DNA is TGTGCCAGCAGTTACAGGGGGCCGAACACCGGGGAGCTGTTTTTT. It is translated as CASSYRGPNTGELFF. The J gene is TRBJ2-2, the V gene TRBV6-5; 7 bases fit TRBD1. The trim removed 2 bases at V and 0 bases at J, leaving 0 bases unmatched. CDR3 size: 15 residues. Germline V gene data show CDR1 as MNHEY and CDR2 as SVGAGI.